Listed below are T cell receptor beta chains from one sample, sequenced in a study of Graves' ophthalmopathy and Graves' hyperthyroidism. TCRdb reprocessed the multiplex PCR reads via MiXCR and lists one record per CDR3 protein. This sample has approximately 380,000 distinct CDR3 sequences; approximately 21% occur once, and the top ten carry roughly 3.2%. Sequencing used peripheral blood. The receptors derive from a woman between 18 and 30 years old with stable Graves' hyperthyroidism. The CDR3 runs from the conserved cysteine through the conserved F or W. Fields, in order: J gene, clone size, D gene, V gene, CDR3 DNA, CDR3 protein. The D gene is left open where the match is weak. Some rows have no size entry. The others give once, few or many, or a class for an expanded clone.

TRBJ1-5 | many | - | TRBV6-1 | TGTGCCAGCAGTGAATCACCTTATAGCAATCAGCCCCAGCATTTT | CASSESPYSNQPQHF
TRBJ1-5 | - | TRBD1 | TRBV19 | TGTGCCAGTAGTACGCCACGGGACAGACATAGCAATCAGCCCCAGCATTTT | CASSTPRDRHSNQPQHF
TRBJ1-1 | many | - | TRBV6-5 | TGTGCCAGCAGTTACACTTCAGGGAACACCGGCACTGAAGCTTTCTTT | CASSYTSGNTGTEAFF
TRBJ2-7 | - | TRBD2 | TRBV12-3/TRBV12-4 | TGTGCCAGCAGTTTATCCGGGGGGGTCGGGGAGCAGTACTTC | CASSLSGGVGEQYF
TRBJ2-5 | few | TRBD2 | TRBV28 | TGTGCCAGCAGTTCCGGACTAGCGGGGGGGGTCGAGGAGACCCAGTACTTC | CASSSGLAGGVEETQYF
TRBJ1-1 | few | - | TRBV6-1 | TGTGCCAGCAAGCCCAACACTGAAGCTTTCTTT | CASKPNTEAFF
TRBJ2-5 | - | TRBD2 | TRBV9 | TGTGCCAGCAGCCCCGGGGTAGCGGGAGAGTGGGAGACCCAGTACTTC | CASSPGVAGEWETQYF
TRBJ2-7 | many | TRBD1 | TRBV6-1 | TGTGCCAGCAGTGAGGAGACAGGGGCATTCGACGAGCAGTACTTC | CASSEETGAFDEQYF
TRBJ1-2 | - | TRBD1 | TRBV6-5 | TGTGCCAGCAGTTTTGGACAGGGTGGACGAGCTAACTATGGCTACACCTTC | CASSFGQGGRANYGYTF
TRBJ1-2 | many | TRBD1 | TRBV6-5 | TGTGCCAGCGAGCAGGGACAGAACTATGGCTACACCTTC | CASEQGQNYGYTF
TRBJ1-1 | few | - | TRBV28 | TGTGCCAGCACCTCGCACCGGACTGAAGCTTTCTTT | CASTSHRTEAFF
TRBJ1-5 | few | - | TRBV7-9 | TGTGCCAGCAGCGCCCCGATTTATAGCAATCAGCCCCAGCATTTT | CASSAPIYSNQPQHF
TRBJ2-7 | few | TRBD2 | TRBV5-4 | TGTGCCAGCAGCTCCAGGGGAGCGGGAGTGTCCTACGAGCAGTACTTC | CASSSRGAGVSYEQYF
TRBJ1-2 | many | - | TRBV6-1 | TGTGCCAGCAGTGAAGAGTCAGACTATGGCTACACCTTC | CASSEESDYGYTF
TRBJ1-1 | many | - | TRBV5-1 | TGCGCCAGCAGCTTGGGGGACGGGAACACTGAAGCTTTCTTT | CASSLGDGNTEAFF
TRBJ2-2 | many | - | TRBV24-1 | TGTGCCACCCACGGAGACACCGGGGAGCTGTTTTTT | CATHGDTGELFF
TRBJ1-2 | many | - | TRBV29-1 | TGCAGCGCCCAGATGGGCTATGGCTACACCTTC | CSAQMGYGYTF
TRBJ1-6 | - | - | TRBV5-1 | TGCGCCAGCAGGACATCGGATTCACCCCTCCACTTT | CASRTSDSPLHF
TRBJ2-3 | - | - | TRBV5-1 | TGCGCCAGCAGGGAGACAGGAGGCGTAGATACGCAGTATTTT | CASRETGGVDTQYF
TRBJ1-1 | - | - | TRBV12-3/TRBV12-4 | TGTGCCAGCAGTTTATTTCCAGAGGGAAGGGCTGAAGCTTTCTTT | CASSLFPEGRAEAFF
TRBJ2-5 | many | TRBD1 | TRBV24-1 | TGTGCCACCAGTGATCGACAGGGTGCGCGAGAGACCCAGTACTTC | CATSDRQGARETQYF
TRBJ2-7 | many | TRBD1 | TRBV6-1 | TGTGCCAGCAGTGAAGAGACAGGGGGATCCTACGAGCAGTACTTC | CASSEETGGSYEQYF
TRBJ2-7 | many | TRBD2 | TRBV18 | TGTGCCAGCTCACCAAGAGTAGCGGGAGTTCACGAGCAGTACTTC | CASSPRVAGVHEQYF
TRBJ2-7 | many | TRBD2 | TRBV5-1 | TGCGCCAGCAGCGCGGGAACTAGCGGGAGGTCCTACGAGCAGTACTTC | CASSAGTSGRSYEQYF
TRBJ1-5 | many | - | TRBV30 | TGTGCCTGGAGTGTACGGGGAGGATATAGCAATCAGCCCCAGCATTTT | CAWSVRGGYSNQPQHF
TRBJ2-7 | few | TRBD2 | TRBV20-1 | TGCAGTGCAACGGCGGGGGAAGGCTCCTACGAGCAGTACTTC | CSATAGEGSYEQYF
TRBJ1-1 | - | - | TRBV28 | TGTGCCAGCAGTTTCAACAACATGAACACTGAAGCTTTCTTT | CASSFNNMNTEAFF
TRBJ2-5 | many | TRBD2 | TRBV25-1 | TGTGCCAGCAGTTTAGGGAAGCAGCGGACTAGCGAACGCCAAGAGACCCAGTACTTC | CASSLGKQRTSERQETQYF
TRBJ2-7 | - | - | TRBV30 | TGTGCCTGGAGCTCGGGGACTCCCTACGAGCAGTACTTC | CAWSSGTPYEQYF
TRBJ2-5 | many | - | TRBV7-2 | TGTGCCAGCAGCACTGGGGGGACCGGGGAGACCCAGTACTTC | CASSTGGTGETQYF
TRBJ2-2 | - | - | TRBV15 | TGTGCCACCAGCAGAGATCGAGGTCCCACCGGGGAGCTGTTTTTT | CATSRDRGPTGELFF
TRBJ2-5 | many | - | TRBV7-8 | TGTGCCAGCAGCTTAGGGGGTACGCTAGAGACCCAGTACTTC | CASSLGGTLETQYF
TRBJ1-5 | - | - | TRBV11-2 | TGTGCCAGCAGCCTGGGAGAGGCGGCAGGGACTCAGCCCCAGCATTTT | CASSLGEAAGTQPQHF
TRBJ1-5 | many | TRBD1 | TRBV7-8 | TGTGCCAGCAGCCTCCACAGGGGGCGAAGCGATCAGCCCCAGCATTTT | CASSLHRGRSDQPQHF